The clone carrying this T cell receptor beta chain has a handful of counts. The record originates from a study of technical replicates of blood from several donors. Generated by immunoSEQ multiplex PCR, the TCRdb table keeps only in-frame clones and is missing some. The repertoire holds over 60,000 clones, with 90% to 95% as singletons. V was shortened by 6 bases and J by 0 bases, with 14 bases between the two germline ends. Germline V CDR1 and CDR2: LNHDA, SQIVND (reference sequence). CDR3 length: 15 amino acids. The chain has TRBV19 and TRBJ1-1; tentative D call: TRBD1 (5 bases). The sample comprised T cells isolated from PBMCs. This receptor was identified in a human donor in good health. The CDR3 DNA sequence: TGTGCCAGTAGCCAATTCTTCAGGGTGAACACTGAAGCTTTCTTT. Its protein product is CASSQFFRVNTEAFF.